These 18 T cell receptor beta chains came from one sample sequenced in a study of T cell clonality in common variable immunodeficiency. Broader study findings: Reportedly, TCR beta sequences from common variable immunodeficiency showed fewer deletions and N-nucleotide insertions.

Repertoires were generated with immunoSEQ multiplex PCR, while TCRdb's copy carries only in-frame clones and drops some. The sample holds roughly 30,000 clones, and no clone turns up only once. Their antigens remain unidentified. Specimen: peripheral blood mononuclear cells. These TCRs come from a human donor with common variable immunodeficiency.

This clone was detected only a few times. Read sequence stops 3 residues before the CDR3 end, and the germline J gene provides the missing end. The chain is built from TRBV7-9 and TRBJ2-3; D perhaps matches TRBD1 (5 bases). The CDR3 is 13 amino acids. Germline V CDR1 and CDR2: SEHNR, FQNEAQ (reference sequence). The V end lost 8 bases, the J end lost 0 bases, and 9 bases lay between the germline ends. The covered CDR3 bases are TGTGCCAGCCGACAGATAAGCACAGATACG. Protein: CASRQISTDT. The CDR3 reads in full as CASRQISTDTQYF.

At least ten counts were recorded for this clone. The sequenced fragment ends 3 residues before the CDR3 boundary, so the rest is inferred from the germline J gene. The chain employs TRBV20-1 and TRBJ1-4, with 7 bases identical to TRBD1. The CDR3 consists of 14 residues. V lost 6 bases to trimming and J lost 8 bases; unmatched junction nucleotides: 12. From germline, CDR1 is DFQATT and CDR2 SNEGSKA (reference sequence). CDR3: CSALDRVRSEKLFF. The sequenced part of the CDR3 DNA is TGCAGTGCATTAGACAGGGTCCGGAGCGAAAAA.

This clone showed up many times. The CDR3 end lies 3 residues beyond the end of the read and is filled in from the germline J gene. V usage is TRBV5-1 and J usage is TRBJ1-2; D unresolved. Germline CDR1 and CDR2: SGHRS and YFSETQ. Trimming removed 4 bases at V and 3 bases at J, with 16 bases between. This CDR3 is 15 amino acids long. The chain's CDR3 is CASSPKNVSHYGYTF. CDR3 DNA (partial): TGCGCCAGCAGCCCTAAAAACGTAAGCCACTATGGC.

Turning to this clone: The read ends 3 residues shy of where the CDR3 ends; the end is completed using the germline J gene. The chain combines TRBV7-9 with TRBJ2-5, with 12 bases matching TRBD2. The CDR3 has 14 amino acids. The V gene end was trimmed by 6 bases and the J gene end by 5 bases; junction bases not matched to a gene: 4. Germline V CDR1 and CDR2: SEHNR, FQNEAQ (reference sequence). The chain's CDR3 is CASRTTSGGETQYF. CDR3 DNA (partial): TGTGCCAGCAGGACAACTAGCGGGGGGGAGACC.

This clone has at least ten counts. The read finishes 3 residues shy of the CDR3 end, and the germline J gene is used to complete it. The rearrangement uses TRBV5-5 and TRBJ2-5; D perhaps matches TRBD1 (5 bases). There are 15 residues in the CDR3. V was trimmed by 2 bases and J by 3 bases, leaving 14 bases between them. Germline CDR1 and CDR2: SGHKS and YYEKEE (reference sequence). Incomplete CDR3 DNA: TGTGCCAGCAGCTTTCAGGGCAGGAAAAAAGAGACC. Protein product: CASSFQGRKKET. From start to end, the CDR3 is CASSFQGRKKETQYF.

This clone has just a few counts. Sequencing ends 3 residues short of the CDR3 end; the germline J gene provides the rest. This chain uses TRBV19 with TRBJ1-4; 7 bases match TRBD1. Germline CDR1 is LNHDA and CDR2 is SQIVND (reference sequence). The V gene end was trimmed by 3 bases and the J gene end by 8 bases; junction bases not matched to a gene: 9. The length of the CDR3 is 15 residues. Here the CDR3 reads CASSMVGTAKEKLFF. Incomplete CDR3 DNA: TGTGCCAGTAGTATGGTTGGGACAGCAAAGGAAAAA.

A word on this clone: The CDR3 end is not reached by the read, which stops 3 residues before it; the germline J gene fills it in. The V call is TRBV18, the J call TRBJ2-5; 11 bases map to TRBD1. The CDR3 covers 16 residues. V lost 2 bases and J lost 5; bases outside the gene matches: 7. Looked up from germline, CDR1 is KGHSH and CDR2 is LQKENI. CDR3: CASSPSRTGGMETQYF. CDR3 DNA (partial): TGTGCCAGCTCACCAAGCCGGACAGGGGGCATGGAGACC.

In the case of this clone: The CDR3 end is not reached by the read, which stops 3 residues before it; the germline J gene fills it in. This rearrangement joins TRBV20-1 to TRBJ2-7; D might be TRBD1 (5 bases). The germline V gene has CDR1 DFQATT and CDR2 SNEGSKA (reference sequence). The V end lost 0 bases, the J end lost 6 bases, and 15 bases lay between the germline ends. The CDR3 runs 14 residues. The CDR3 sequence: CSAREGGRGSEQYF. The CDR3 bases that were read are TGCAGTGCTAGAGAAGGTGGAAGGGGATCCGAG.

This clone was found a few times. The CDR3 region is CASSTTPGYEQYF. The CDR3 bases that were read are TGTGCCAGCAGCACGACCCCGGGGTACGAG. V and J are TRBV7-3 and TRBJ2-7; possible D gene TRBD2, 5 bases. The missing CDR3 end, 3 residues past where the read stops, is filled in from the germline J gene. The germline CDR1 and CDR2 sequences are SGHTA and FQGTGA. The V end lost 5 bases, the J end lost 4 bases, and 12 bases lay between the germline ends. There are 13 residues in the CDR3.

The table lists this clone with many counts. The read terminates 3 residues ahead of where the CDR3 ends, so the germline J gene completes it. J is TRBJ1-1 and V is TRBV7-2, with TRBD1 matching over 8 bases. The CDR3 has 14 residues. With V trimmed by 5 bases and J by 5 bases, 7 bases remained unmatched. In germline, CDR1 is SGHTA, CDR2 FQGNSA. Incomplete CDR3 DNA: TGTGCCAGCAGCCTCGGACAGGGAACAACTGAA. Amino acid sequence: CASSLGQGTTE. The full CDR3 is CASSLGQGTTEAFF.

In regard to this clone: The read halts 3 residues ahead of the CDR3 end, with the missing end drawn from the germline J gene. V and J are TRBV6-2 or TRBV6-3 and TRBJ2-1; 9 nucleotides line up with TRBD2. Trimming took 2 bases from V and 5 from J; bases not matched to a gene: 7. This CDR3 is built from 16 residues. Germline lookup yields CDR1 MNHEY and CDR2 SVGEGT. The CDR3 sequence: CASSYDLAGGNNEQFF. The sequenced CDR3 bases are TGTGCCAGCAGTTACGACCTTGCGGGGGGGAACAATGAG.

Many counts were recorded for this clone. The CDR3 is CASSFRDSPNQPQHF. The covered CDR3 bases are TGTGCCAGCAGTTTCCGGGACAGCCCCAATCAGCCC. This sequence joins TRBV12-3 or TRBV12-4 and TRBJ1-5, with 7 bases lining up with TRBD1. The read terminates 3 residues before the CDR3 end, so the remaining end is supplied by the germline J gene. The trim removed 3 bases at V and 3 bases at J, leaving 5 bases unmatched. This CDR3 has 15 residues.

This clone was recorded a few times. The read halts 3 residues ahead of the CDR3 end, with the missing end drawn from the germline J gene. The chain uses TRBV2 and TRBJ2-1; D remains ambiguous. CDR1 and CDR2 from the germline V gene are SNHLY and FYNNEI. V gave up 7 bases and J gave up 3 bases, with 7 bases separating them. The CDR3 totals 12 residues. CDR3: CASKHDYNEQFF. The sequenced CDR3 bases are TGTGCCAGCAAGCACGACTACAATGAG.

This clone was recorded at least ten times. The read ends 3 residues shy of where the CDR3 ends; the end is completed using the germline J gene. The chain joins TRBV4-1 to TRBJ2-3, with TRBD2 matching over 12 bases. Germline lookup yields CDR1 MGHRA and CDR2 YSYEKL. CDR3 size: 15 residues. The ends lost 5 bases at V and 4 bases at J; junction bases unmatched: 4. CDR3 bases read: TGCGCCAGCAGCACTAGCGGGGGGCCCGCAGATACG. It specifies CASSTSGGPADT. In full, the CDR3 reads CASSTSGGPADTQYF.

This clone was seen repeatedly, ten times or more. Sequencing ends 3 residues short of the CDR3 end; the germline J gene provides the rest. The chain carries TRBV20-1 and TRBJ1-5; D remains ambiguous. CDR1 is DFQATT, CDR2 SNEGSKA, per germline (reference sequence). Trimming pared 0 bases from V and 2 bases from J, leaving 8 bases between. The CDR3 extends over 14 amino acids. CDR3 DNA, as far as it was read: TGCAGTGCTAGAGATCGGAGGGGCAATCAGCCC. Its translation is CSARDRRGNQP. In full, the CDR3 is CSARDRRGNQPQHF.

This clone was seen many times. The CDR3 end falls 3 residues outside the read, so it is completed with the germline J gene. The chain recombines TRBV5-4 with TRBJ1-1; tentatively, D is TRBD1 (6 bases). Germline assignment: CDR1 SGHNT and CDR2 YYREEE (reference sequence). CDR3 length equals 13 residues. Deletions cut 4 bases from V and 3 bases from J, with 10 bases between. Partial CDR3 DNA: TGTGCCAGCAGCCAGACAGGTTACACTGAA. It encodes CASSQTGYTE. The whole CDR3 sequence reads CASSQTGYTEAFF.

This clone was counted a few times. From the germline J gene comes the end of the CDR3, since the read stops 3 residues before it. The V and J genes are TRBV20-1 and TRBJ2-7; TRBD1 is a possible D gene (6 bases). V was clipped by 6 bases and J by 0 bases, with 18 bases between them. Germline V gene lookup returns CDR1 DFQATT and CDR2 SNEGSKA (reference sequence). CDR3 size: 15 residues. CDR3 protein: CSAFGVGATSYEQYF. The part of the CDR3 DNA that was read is TGCAGTGCATTTGGAGTGGGGGCGACCTCCTACGAG.

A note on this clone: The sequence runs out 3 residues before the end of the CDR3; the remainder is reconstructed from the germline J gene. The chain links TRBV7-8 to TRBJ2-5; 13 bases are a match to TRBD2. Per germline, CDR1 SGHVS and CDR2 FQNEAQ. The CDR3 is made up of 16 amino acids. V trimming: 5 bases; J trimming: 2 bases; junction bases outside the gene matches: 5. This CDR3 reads CASSPRLAGGQETQYF. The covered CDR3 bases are TGTGCCAGCAGCCCGCGACTAGCGGGGGGTCAAGAGACC.